These 23 T cell receptor beta chains were sequenced from one sample in a study of CD8+ T cells in alopecia areata. Sequencing templates came from extracted RNA that was reverse transcribed into cDNA. TCRdb keeps only in-frame clones here, not all; method: immunoSEQ multiplex PCR. Of almost 250,000 clones in the sample, around two thirds were seen once. The sequencing here drew on CD4+ T cells sorted from blood, taken at week 0. The receptor set was obtained from a human donor with alopecia areata.

CDR3 nucleotides: TGTGCCTGGAGGGGCCGGACCTTATATGGCTACACCTTC. Protein product: CAWRGRTLYGYTF. The gene calls are TRBV30 and TRBJ1-2; no clear D. Trimming removed 3 bases from V and 5 bases from J, with 13 bases in between. From germline, CDR1 is GTSNPN and CDR2 SVGIG (reference sequence). This CDR3 comprises 13 residues.

This clone came up a few times. The CDR3 bases are TGTGCCAGCAGCTTTGACAGGGAAGAGACCCAGTACTTC. The encoded protein is CASSFDREETQYF. The gene calls are TRBV5-5 and TRBJ2-5, with 7 nucleotides matching TRBD1. The CDR3 is 13 amino acids. Trimming took 2 bases from V and 3 from J; bases not matched to a gene: 1. Germline V CDR1 and CDR2: SGHKS, YYEKEE (reference sequence).

The DNA for the CDR3 is TGCAGCGTGATGAACACCGGGGAGCTGTTTTTT. Translating it yields CSVMNTGELFF. The rearrangement joins TRBV29-1 to TRBJ2-2; D ambiguous. The V gene's germline CDR1 is SQVTM and CDR2 ANQGSEA. Between the trimmed V and J ends, which lost 6 bases and 1 base, there was a span of 3 bases. This CDR3 has 11 residues.

A single count supports this clone. J is TRBJ1-5 and V is TRBV7-6; D not certain. Germline V lookup: CDR1 SGHVS, CDR2 FNYEAQ. V gave up 1 base and J gave up 4 bases, with 5 bases separating them. This CDR3 comprises 13 residues. CDR3 nucleotides: TGTGCCAGCAGCTTAGTGATAAATCAGCCCCAGCATTTT. Its translation is CASSLVINQPQHF.

This chain links TRBV10-3 with TRBJ1-1; TRBD1 aligns across 7 bases. This CDR3 region has 16 residues. Germline lookup yields CDR1 ENHRY and CDR2 SYGVKD. V gave up 6 bases and J gave up 4 bases; unmatched junction bases: 14. For the CDR3, the DNA is TGTGCCATCAGCGATAAACCTCAGGGGGTTAGCACTGAAGCTTTCTTT. Its translation: CAISDKPQGVSTEAFF.

This clone has just a few counts. The genes are TRBV9 and TRBJ2-3; a possible D gene is TRBD2 (7 bases). Germline CDR1 reads SGDLS; CDR2 reads YYNGEE. V lost 4 bases to trimming and J lost 2 bases, with 11 bases between them. The CDR3 covers 14 residues. The DNA of the CDR3 is TGTGCCAGCAGCCCGCGGGGGCACACAGATACGCAGTATTTT. It yields the protein CASSPRGHTDTQYF.

The chain has TRBV5-6 and TRBJ2-2; D ambiguous. The CDR3 is 16 amino acids. V dropped 0 bases and J dropped 1 base, with 10 bases sitting between them. Germline CDR1 and CDR2: SGHDT and YYEEEE. The CDR3 nucleotides read TGTGCCAGCAGCTTGGTAATTCGGCAGAACACCGGGGAGCTGTTTTTT. Translated, it gives CASSLVIRQNTGELFF.

This clone has a single count. The chain is built from TRBV25-1 and TRBJ2-3; 7 nucleotides agree with TRBD2. Germline trimming cut 5 bases from V and 2 bases from J; bases unmatched to any gene: 4. Germline CDR1 MGHDK, CDR2 SYGVNS. The CDR3 has 14 amino acids. The CDR3 nucleotides read TGTGCCAGCAGTCGGCGGGGGTACACAGATACGCAGTATTTT. Translation gives CASSRRGYTDTQYF.

A few counts support this clone. This chain links TRBV6-1 with TRBJ2-1, with 9 bases aligning to TRBD2. The CDR3 has 13 amino acids. Germline V gene lookup returns CDR1 MNHNS and CDR2 SASEGT. The J segment lost 13 bases and the V segment lost 5 bases, leaving 9 bases of the junction unmatched. The CDR3 nucleotides are TGTGCCAGCAGTCAACTAGCGGGCGAGGCTCAGTTCTTC. It translates to CASSQLAGEAQFF.

This clone was detected only once. V usage is TRBV4-1 and J usage is TRBJ1-2; D gene ambiguous. The CDR3 extends over 14 amino acids. Trimming left V 4 bases short and J 4 bases short, with 13 bases between. Germline loops: CDR1 MGHRA, CDR2 YSYEKL. The CDR3 DNA sequence: TGCGCCAGCAGCCCGCGTGGGGAGGGCTATGGCTACACCTTC. Encoded protein: CASSPRGEGYGYTF.

This clone was detected only a few times. V usage is TRBV27 and J usage is TRBJ1-5; no firm D call. Looked up from germline, CDR1 is MNHEY and CDR2 is SMNVEV (reference sequence). The length of the CDR3 is 14 residues. Trimming removed 2 bases at V and 7 bases at J, with 12 bases between. The CDR3 coding sequence is TGTGCCAGCAGTTTAGGGCAGCCGGGGCAGCCCCAGCATTTT. Translating gives CASSLGQPGQPQHF.

The chain has TRBV14 and TRBJ2-1; TRBD1 agrees at 7 bases. V gave up 1 base and J gave up 2 bases; unmatched junction bases: 2. CDR3 length equals 15 residues. Germline V gene lookup returns CDR1 SGHDN and CDR2 FVKESK. DNA of the CDR3: TGTGCCAGCAGCCAAGTACAGGGGCCCTACAATGAGCAGTTCTTC. It translates to CASSQVQGPYNEQFF.

This chain links TRBV30 with TRBJ1-3; D remains unclear. The V gene's germline CDR1 is GTSNPN and CDR2 SVGIG (reference sequence). The CDR3 consists of 13 residues. V dropped 3 bases and J dropped 0 bases, with 6 bases sitting between them. This CDR3 reads CAWRAASGNTIYF. The CDR3 DNA reads TGTGCCTGGAGGGCAGCCTCTGGAAACACCATATATTTT.

The V call is TRBV5-1, the J call TRBJ2-5; 12 bases agree with TRBD2. The trim removed 7 bases at V and 5 bases at J, leaving 6 bases unmatched. The CDR3 sequence is 14 residues long. The germline V gene encodes CDR1 SGHRS and CDR2 YFSETQ. Here the CDR3 reads CASSTSGGWETQYF. The DNA of the CDR3 is TGCGCCAGCTCGACTAGCGGGGGATGGGAGACCCAGTACTTC.

The chain joins TRBV30 to TRBJ2-3; possibly TRBD2 for D (6 bases). V was pared by 4 bases and J by 2 bases, with 13 bases between. CDR1 is GTSNPN, CDR2 SVGIG, per germline (reference sequence). The CDR3 is 14 amino acids. This chain's CDR3 is CAWKGGEITDTQYF. The CDR3 region has the DNA TGTGCCTGGAAAGGCGGGGAAATCACAGATACGCAGTATTTT.

The rearrangement uses TRBV9 and TRBJ2-3; TRBD2 agrees at 12 bases. J lost 4 bases, V lost 3 bases, and 6 bases had no gene match. The CDR3 extends over 16 amino acids. Germline values: CDR1 SGDLS, CDR2 YYNGEE. CDR3: CASSASGGARADTQYF. CDR3 sequence (DNA): TGTGCCAGCAGCGCTAGCGGGGGGGCCCGAGCAGATACGCAGTATTTT.

V gene TRBV30 combines with J gene TRBJ2-7, with D perhaps matching TRBD1 or TRBD2 (5 bases each). Germline CDR1 GTSNPN, CDR2 SVGIG (reference sequence). V was trimmed by 3 bases and J by 0 bases, leaving 18 bases between them. This CDR3 comprises 16 residues. The CDR3 sequence: CAWSLWGTASSYEQYF. Here the CDR3 DNA reads TGTGCCTGGAGCCTATGGGGGACGGCGAGCTCCTACGAGCAGTACTTC.

In this sample, this clone turned up once. The V call is TRBV14, the J call TRBJ1-1, with D perhaps TRBD1 (6 bases). Trimming removed 4 bases from V and 2 bases from J, with 8 bases in between. Germline V gene sequence: CDR1 SGHDN, CDR2 FVKESK. This CDR3 has 13 amino acids. The CDR3 is CASSRQENTEAFF. CDR3 in DNA: TGTGCCAGCAGCCGACAGGAAAACACTGAAGCTTTCTTT.

The genes are TRBV29-1 and TRBJ1-1; no firm D call. Germline V gene data show CDR1 as SQVTM and CDR2 as ANQGSEA. The length of the CDR3 is 11 residues. The CDR3 DNA is TGCACCTATGGGATGAACACTGAAGCTTTCTTT. As protein: CTYGMNTEAFF.

The chain is built from TRBV11-2 and TRBJ2-2; tentative D call: TRBD1 (6 bases). The CDR3 is 18 residues long. Germline V CDR1 and CDR2: SGHAT, FQNNGV. Trimming removed 5 bases at V and 2 bases at J, with 21 bases between. The DNA of the CDR3 is TGTGCCAGCAGCGCTAGGGGGATTCGTTCGGTTAACACCGGGGAGCTGTTTTTT. Translation gives CASSARGIRSVNTGELFF.

This clone came up a few times. The chain employs TRBV2 and TRBJ2-4; the D is unclear. Per germline, CDR1 SNHLY and CDR2 FYNNEI. V lost 7 bases to trimming and J lost 3 bases, with 10 bases between them. The CDR3 extends over 13 amino acids. The CDR3 DNA is TGTGCCAGCACGAGTGTGATCAAAAACATTCAGTACTTC. Its translation: CASTSVIKNIQYF.

V gene TRBV5-6 combines with J gene TRBJ2-4; D might be TRBD1 or TRBD2, each matching 6 bases. The germline V and J ends were trimmed by 3 bases and 7 bases, with 11 bases remaining between them. The CDR3 length is 13 residues. Germline assignment: CDR1 SGHDT and CDR2 YYEEEE. CDR3 sequence reads: CASSWGADNIQYF. The CDR3 DNA follows: TGTGCCAGCAGCTGGGGGGCAGATAACATTCAGTACTTC.

This clone is a singleton in its sample. The J gene is TRBJ1-2, the V gene TRBV29-1, with D possibly TRBD1 on 6 matching bases. Trimming took off 6 bases at V and 2 bases at J, with 13 bases between the two ends. Germline V gene sequence: CDR1 SQVTM, CDR2 ANQGSEA. The CDR3 spans 13 residues. The CDR3 coding sequence is TGCAGCGTCCAACCTACAGGGAACTATGGCTACACCTTC. Translated, it gives CSVQPTGNYGYTF.